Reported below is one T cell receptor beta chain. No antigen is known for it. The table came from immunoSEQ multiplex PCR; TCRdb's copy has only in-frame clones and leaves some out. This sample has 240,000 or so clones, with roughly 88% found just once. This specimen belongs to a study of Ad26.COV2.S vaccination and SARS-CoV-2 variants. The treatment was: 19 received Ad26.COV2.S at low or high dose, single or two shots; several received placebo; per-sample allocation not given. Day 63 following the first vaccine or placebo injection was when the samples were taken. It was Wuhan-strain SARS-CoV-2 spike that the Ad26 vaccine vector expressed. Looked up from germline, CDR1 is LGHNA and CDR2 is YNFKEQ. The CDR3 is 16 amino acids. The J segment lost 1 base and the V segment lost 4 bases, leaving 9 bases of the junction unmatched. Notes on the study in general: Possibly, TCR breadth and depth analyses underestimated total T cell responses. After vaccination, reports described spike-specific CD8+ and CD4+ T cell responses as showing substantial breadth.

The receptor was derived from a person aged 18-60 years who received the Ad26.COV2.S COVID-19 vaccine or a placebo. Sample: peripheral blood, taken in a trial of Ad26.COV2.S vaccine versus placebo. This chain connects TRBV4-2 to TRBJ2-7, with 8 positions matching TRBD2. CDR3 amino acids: CASSRTGGDSSYEQYF. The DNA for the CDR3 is TGTGCCAGCAGCCGCACCGGGGGGGATTCTTCCTACGAGCAGTACTTC.